The T cell receptor (beta chain) described here comes from a study of immune heterogeneity within non-small cell lung tumors. V shed 3 bases and J shed 4 bases, with 7 bases lying between them. The CDR3 runs to 12 residues. From germline, CDR1 is SGDLS and CDR2 YYNGEE. With 32 V and 13 J primers, multiplex PCR amplified the TCR beta CDR3. Via MiXCR, TCRdb re-called the multiplex PCR reads, giving one row per CDR3 protein. The sample comprises about 15,000 distinct CDR3 sequences, more than 30% of which are singletons, and roughly 15% rests with the top ten. Samples each supplied around 600 ng of bulk tumor genomic DNA as template. Multiple biopsies spaced far apart were taken from each primary tumor during surgery. Curative surgical treatment was performed in patients who had newly diagnosed, untreated non-small cell lung cancer. Sample donors consisted of newly diagnosed non-small cell lung cancer patients who were undergoing surgery with curative intent.

This chain joins TRBV9 and TRBJ1-2; no definite D call. This sequence was found in a woman aged 45-59 years with non-small cell lung cancer. The specimen sequenced was lung tumor tissue. CDR3 in DNA: TGTGCCAGCAGCGCCCTAGGCTATGGCTACACCTTC. Protein product: CASSALGYGYTF.